These T cell receptor beta chains were read from a single sample in a study of T cell repertoires in cytomegalovirus infection. TCRdb re-called the reads with MiXCR, one entry per CDR3 protein. Of hundreds of thousands of distinct CDR3 sequences detected, approximately 32% appear once; the ten largest clones hold around 12%. These receptors have no known antigen. This sample comprised cultured CD8+ T cells from PBMCs, obtained from culture after CMV antigen stimulation. These receptors all come from a human donor in good health (CMV status not recorded). Some clones in this sample may be carry-over from other donors' samples. Each CDR3 is given with its conserved first and last residue. Some rows mark clone size as missing; the rest say once, few, many or name a class of expanded clone.

TRBV6-5	TRBJ1-6	NA	CASSHSRDGYNSPLHF
TRBV6-2/TRBV6-3	TRBJ2-3	NA	CASLDFNGDRQYF
TRBV4-1	TRBJ2-4	NA	CASSQGERDIQYF
TRBV7-8	TRBJ1-2	NA	CASSLGSSLYGYTF
TRBV6-2/TRBV6-3	TRBJ2-3	NA	CASSYERDRLTDTQYF
TRBV12-3/TRBV12-4	TRBJ2-5	NA	CASTRTSGEAQYF
TRBV7-9	TRBJ1-4	few	CASSFSADNEKLFF
TRBV5-6	TRBJ1-2	NA	CASSLVGAGGPNYGYTF
TRBV7-9	TRBJ1-1	NA	CASSLGAGRDTEAFF
TRBV12-5	TRBJ1-2	NA	CASGLPGPMGGFFDGYTF
TRBV7-9	TRBJ2-1	NA	CASSLSAGALSEQFF
TRBV5-1	TRBJ2-7	NA	CASSLADTGGVYEQYF
TRBV12-3/TRBV12-4	TRBJ1-4	few	CASSPRLGSGKLFF
TRBV14	TRBJ2-7	few	CASSQDGTGRPYEQYF
TRBV7-9	TRBJ2-7	few	CASSLGGTGREQYF
TRBV7-2	TRBJ2-5	many	CASSLNQGAETQYF
TRBV19	TRBJ1-4	NA	CASTAPAGVSREKLFF
TRBV19	TRBJ1-1	NA	CASSNSTGTNTEAFF
TRBV6-5	TRBJ2-2	NA	CASSYFPSTGELFF
TRBV9	TRBJ2-3	once	CASSVGDREDSDTQYF
TRBV7-9	TRBJ1-6	NA	CASSGRDGNSPLHF
TRBV6-1	TRBJ2-3	few	CASSEPPQIPLTPQYF
TRBV4-1	TRBJ2-1	NA	CASSQWTSGGDNEQFF
TRBV7-3	TRBJ2-2	NA	CASSFGGDPGELFF
TRBV27	TRBJ2-1	NA	CASSLTSPYNEQFF
TRBV7-6	TRBJ2-1	NA	CASRDDGGEQFF
TRBV7-2	TRBJ1-2	many	CASTLELTAFYGYTF
TRBV5-5	TRBJ1-1	NA	CASSLDTGYMNTEAFF
TRBV2	TRBJ1-1	NA	CVSPKKGTEAFF
TRBV2	TRBJ2-6	few	CASSDRADSGANVLTF
TRBV4-1	TRBJ2-5	NA	CASSPSRGREETQYF
TRBV6-2/TRBV6-3	TRBJ2-1	NA	CASNLADYNNEQFF
TRBV19	TRBJ2-3	NA	CASSTLGTGSKDTQYF
TRBV7-4	TRBJ1-6	few	CASSLVGNGISSYNSPLHF
TRBV14	TRBJ2-7	few	CASSLVNYEQYF
TRBV20-1	TRBJ1-3	few	CSGTGGSGNTIYF
TRBV12-3/TRBV12-4	TRBJ2-2	NA	CASSLLLSTNTGELFF
TRBV5-4	TRBJ2-3	few	CASSSLSGGTDTQYF
TRBV29-1	TRBJ2-1	NA	CSVKDRGVYNEQFF
TRBV6-5	TRBJ2-7	NA	CASTKGATGGTYEQYF
TRBV25-1	TRBJ2-2	NA	CASGGTDLTGELFF
TRBV4-1	TRBJ2-1	NA	CASRGASGGNYNEQFF
TRBV2	TRBJ1-5	many	CASSRQVNQPQHF
TRBV15	TRBJ2-5	once	CATSRGTGGGQETQYF
TRBV7-2	TRBJ1-3	NA	CASGLYSGNTIYF
TRBV4-2	TRBJ2-1	NA	CASSQDPPGVATNEQFF
TRBV12-3/TRBV12-4	TRBJ2-1	NA	CASSLVAGGRGEQFF
TRBV20-1	TRBJ1-1	NA	CSAGGRGTEAFF
TRBV14	TRBJ2-7	few	CASSPWERAYEQYF
TRBV3-1	TRBJ2-7	NA	CASSRPEGYPPDEQYF
TRBV7-9	TRBJ2-7	few	CASSPRAGQLNEQYF